This passage covers 27 T cell receptor beta chains from one sample sequenced in a study of early T cells in non-severe SARS-CoV-2 infection. TCRdb re-called the 5' RACE reads through MiXCR, storing one row per CDR3 protein. The sample includes around 80,000 distinct CDR3 sequences, 10% to 15% seen only once; the top ten take 3.4%. The sample was whole blood. These receptors were collected from an adult who was a healthcare worker with PCR-confirmed SARS-CoV-2 infection or an uninfected control (not recorded which).

This clonotype was seen repeatedly, ten times or more. The V gene is TRBV28, the J gene TRBJ2-5, with D possibly being TRBD2 (5 bases). The CDR3 runs to 13 residues. Trimming took off 11 bases at V and 5 bases at J, with 18 bases between the two ends. Germline loops: CDR1 MDHEN, CDR2 SYDVKM. CDR3 DNA sequence: TGTGCCGTTGGTGCGGGCGACGGGGAGACCCAGTACTTC. Amino acids: CAVGAGDGETQYF.

In this sample, this clonotype turned up many times. The chain links TRBV7-2 to TRBJ1-5; TRBD1 matches at 7 bases. Per germline, CDR1 SGHTA and CDR2 FQGNSA. J lost 4 bases, V lost 5 bases, and 11 bases had no gene match. This CDR3 has 16 amino acids. The CDR3 coding sequence is TGTGCCAGCAGCCGAGAGGGGGCTGCTGGGAATCAGCCCCAGCATTTT. Translated: CASSREGAAGNQPQHF. Using reference TRBV7-2 and TRBJ1-5 for the parts outside the CDR3, the full variable domain is GAGVSQSPSNKVTEKGKDVELRCDPISGHTALYWYRQSLGQGLEFLIYFQGNSAPDKSGLPSDRFSAERTGGSVSTLTIQRTQQEDSAVYLCASSREGAAGNQPQHFGDGTRLSIL.

This clonotype was counted at least ten times. The V and J genes are TRBV6-4 and TRBJ2-1; D is perhaps TRBD2 (6 bases). This CDR3 comprises 15 residues. V lost 0 bases and J lost 8, with 14 bases in between. Germline CDR1 MRHNA, CDR2 SNTAGT. CDR3 sequence (DNA): TGTGCCAGCAGTGACTCCACGGGAGCGTTAGATGAGCAGTTCTTC. Translation: CASSDSTGALDEQFF.

This clonotype has a count of ten or more. The chain uses TRBV7-9 and TRBJ1-6; a weak D match, TRBD1 (5 bases). This CDR3 spans 15 amino acids. V shed 0 bases and J shed 8 bases, with 11 bases lying between them. Germline values: CDR1 SEHNR, CDR2 FQNEAQ (reference sequence). CDR3 DNA sequence: TGTGCCAGCAGCTTAGCGGCAGGGAGGGATTCACCCCTCCACTTT. Protein product: CASSLAAGRDSPLHF.

There are a few counts of this clonotype. For the CDR3, the DNA is TGCAGTGCTAGAGATCCTCAGAGGGACACCGGGGAGCTGTTTTTT. Its protein is CSARDPQRDTGELFF. This chain uses TRBV20-1 with TRBJ2-2; D perhaps matches TRBD2 (5 bases). The CDR3 has 15 residues. Trimming took off 0 bases at V and 3 bases at J, with 11 bases between the two ends. CDR1 is DFQATT, CDR2 SNEGSKA, per germline (reference sequence).

The chain links TRBV18 to TRBJ1-2; a weak D match, TRBD1 (5 bases). Germline V CDR1 and CDR2: KGHSH, LQKENI. This CDR3 is 13 amino acids long. V was cut by 2 bases and J by 2 bases, with 6 bases left in between. The CDR3 nucleotides are TGTGCCAGCTCACCAGAGGGGAACTATGGCTACACCTTC. As protein: CASSPEGNYGYTF.

This clonotype has a count of ten or more. The rearrangement uses TRBV10-1 and TRBJ2-7, with 10 nucleotides matching TRBD1. The germline V gene encodes CDR1 WNHNN and CDR2 SYGVQD (reference sequence). This CDR3 is 15 amino acids long. Trimming took 4 bases from V and 3 from J; bases not matched to a gene: 6. The CDR3: CASSAGTGADYEQYF. As DNA, the CDR3 is TGCGCCAGCAGTGCGGGGACAGGGGCGGACTACGAGCAGTACTTC.

This clonotype was recorded at least ten times. CDR3 sequence: CASSRGDNEQFF. The CDR3 DNA sequence: TGTGCCAGCAGTCGGGGGGACAATGAGCAGTTCTTC. This chain joins TRBV6-6 and TRBJ2-1, with 7 bases fitting TRBD2. The V and J ends lost 5 bases and 5 bases, in that order; junction bases with no gene match: 0. The V gene's germline CDR1 is MNHNY and CDR2 SVGAGI (reference sequence). The CDR3 runs 12 residues.

The CDR3 sequence: CASSPRGFNYGYTF. The CDR3 DNA is TGTGCCAGCAGTCCACGGGGGTTCAACTATGGCTACACCTTC. The genes are TRBV6-6 and TRBJ1-2; D possibly corresponds to TRBD1 (5 bases). This CDR3 region has 14 residues. V lost 5 bases, J lost 2 bases, and 12 bases lay in between. The V gene's germline CDR1 is MNHNY and CDR2 SVGAGI (reference sequence).

This clonotype has a count of ten or more. V usage is TRBV30 and J usage is TRBJ1-4; weak D call: TRBD1 (6 bases). The CDR3 has 14 amino acids. Germline loops: CDR1 GTSNPN, CDR2 SVGIG (reference sequence). The germline V and J ends were trimmed by 4 bases and 3 bases, with 12 bases remaining between them. The CDR3 nucleotides are TGTGCCTGGACCCCGGCAGGGGCTAATGAAAAACTGTTTTTT. It translates to CAWTPAGANEKLFF.

This clonotype was observed a few times. The chain uses TRBV6-2 or TRBV6-3 and TRBJ2-2, with 9 bases that match TRBD2. In germline, CDR1 is MNHEY, CDR2 SVGEGT. With V trimmed by 2 bases and J by 5 bases, 3 bases remained unmatched. The CDR3 covers 15 residues. The CDR3 DNA reads as TGTGCCAGCAGTTACGCGGGAGGGCGGACCGGGGAGCTGTTTTTT. It translates to CASSYAGGRTGELFF.

The chain links TRBV6-5 to TRBJ2-7, with D perhaps given as TRBD1 or TRBD2 (6 bases each). The CDR3 totals 16 residues. Germline values: CDR1 MNHEY, CDR2 SVGAGI. Trimming took off 0 bases at V and 3 bases at J, with 15 bases between the two ends. The CDR3 coding sequence is TGTGCCAGCAGTTACTCGTGGGGGGCGGAGAACTACGAGCAGTACTTC. Its translation is CASSYSWGAENYEQYF.

This clonotype came up many times. The V gene is TRBV20-1, the J gene TRBJ2-5; 9 bases fit TRBD2. V was clipped by 6 bases and J by 5 bases; unmatched bases: 7. This CDR3 region has 13 residues. Germline values: CDR1 DFQATT, CDR2 SNEGSKA (reference sequence). CDR3 in amino acids: CSAKSSGMETQYF. The CDR3 bases are TGCAGTGCAAAATCTAGCGGGATGGAGACCCAGTACTTC.

The chain combines TRBV9 with TRBJ2-7; TRBD1 aligns across 8 bases. The V segment lost 3 bases and the J segment 0 bases; nucleotides outside the gene matches: 8. This CDR3 has 16 residues. The germline V gene has CDR1 SGDLS and CDR2 YYNGEE. The CDR3 nucleotides read TGTGCCAGCAGCGGGTCGGACAGGGCCAGCTCCTACGAGCAGTACTTC. This translates into CASSGSDRASSYEQYF.

The V and J genes are TRBV28 and TRBJ2-7; D call uncertain. The CDR3 consists of 13 residues. Germline V gene sequence: CDR1 MDHEN, CDR2 SYDVKM. V was shortened by 4 bases and J by 3 bases, with 10 bases between the two germline ends. CDR3 in DNA: TGTGCCAGCAGTTCTCCCAGCAACTACGAGCAGTACTTC. Its translation: CASSSPSNYEQYF.

This rearrangement joins TRBV2 to TRBJ2-3; 8 bases match TRBD2. This CDR3 contains 15 residues. J gave up 5 bases and V 4 bases, and 8 bases lay outside the gene matches. Looked up from germline, CDR1 is SNHLY and CDR2 is FYNNEI. The CDR3 bases are TGTGCCAGCAGTGCGAGGGCGGGAGGCGGAGATACGCAGTATTTT. It codes for CASSARAGGGDTQYF.

This clonotype appeared once. V is TRBV29-1 and J is TRBJ2-1, with 11 bases lining up with TRBD2. This CDR3 region has 16 residues. Per germline, CDR1 SQVTM and CDR2 ANQGSEA. The trim removed 7 bases at V and 2 bases at J, leaving 10 bases unmatched. CDR3 sequence (DNA): TGCAGCGCCATACTAGCGGGAGCGAACACCTACAATGAGCAGTTCTTC. Translated: CSAILAGANTYNEQFF.

In this sample, this clonotype turned up many times. This chain uses TRBV28 with TRBJ2-3; D perhaps matches TRBD1 (5 bases). The germline V gene encodes CDR1 MDHEN and CDR2 SYDVKM. Trimming removed 6 bases from V and 3 bases from J, with 16 bases in between. The CDR3 is 15 residues long. CDR3 in DNA: TGTGCCAGCAGCCCCCGAAGGGGCGGTACAGATACGCAGTATTTT. It is translated as CASSPRRGGTDTQYF.

The sample holds a few counts of this clonotype. CDR3 protein: CASSLLQSLNTEAFF. CDR3 coding DNA: TGTGCCAGCAGTTTATTACAGTCACTGAACACTGAAGCTTTCTTT. The chain employs TRBV28 and TRBJ1-1; D ambiguous. This CDR3 spans 15 amino acids. Germline V CDR1 and CDR2: MDHEN, SYDVKM. The V and J ends lost 1 base and 0 bases respectively, with 9 bases between them.

The genes are TRBV29-1 and TRBJ2-2; no reliable D call. CDR1 and CDR2 (germline): SQVTM, ANQGSEA. The CDR3 loop spans 13 amino acids. The V gene lost 3 bases and the J gene lost 2 bases, with 7 bases spanning the gap. The CDR3 region has the DNA TGCAGCGTTGATCAGCCTAACACCGGGGAGCTGTTTTTT. Translation: CSVDQPNTGELFF.

The table lists this clonotype with many counts. V usage is TRBV7-3 and J usage is TRBJ2-2; TRBD2 matches 7 bases. The CDR3 sequence is 16 residues long. CDR1 and CDR2 from the germline V gene are SGHTA and FQGTGA. V lost 5 bases and J lost 4; bases outside the gene matches: 10. CDR3 sequence (DNA): TGTGCCAGCAGCCAGCGGGGACCGGCTGGCACCGGGGAGCTGTTTTTT. Translated, it gives CASSQRGPAGTGELFF. The whole variable domain, remainder taken from reference TRBV7-3 and TRBJ2-2, is GAGVSQTPSNKVTEKGKYVELRCDPISGHTALYWYRQSLGQGPEFLIYFQGTGAADDSGLPNDRFFAVRPEGSVSTLKIQRTERGDSAVYLCASSQRGPAGTGELFFGEGSRLTVL.

This clonotype came up many times. The V call is TRBV4-1, the J call TRBJ2-6; 8 bases map to TRBD1. This CDR3 is built from 18 residues. The germline V gene has CDR1 MGHRA and CDR2 YSYEKL. Trimming at V came to 1 base and at J to 0 bases, leaving 5 bases not matched to a gene. CDR3 DNA sequence: TGCGCCAGCAGCCAAGGGGACAGGCCTCGCTCTGGGGCCAACGTCCTGACTTTC. Protein sequence: CASSQGDRPRSGANVLTF.

This sequence joins TRBV30 and TRBJ1-1; D remains unclear. CDR3 length: 13 residues. Germline-derived CDR1 and CDR2 are GTSNPN and SVGIG (reference sequence). Trimming cost V 4 bases and J 5 bases, with 14 bases left between them. Written as DNA, the CDR3 is TGTGCCTGGAACCCCGGGTGGGGAACTGAAGCTTTCTTT. It yields the protein CAWNPGWGTEAFF.

In this sample, this clonotype turned up many times. The gene calls are TRBV2 and TRBJ1-4; perhaps TRBD1 as D (6 bases). V dropped 2 bases and J dropped 7 bases, with 8 bases sitting between them. Germline V gene data show CDR1 as SNHLY and CDR2 as FYNNEI. The CDR3 is 13 amino acids. The CDR3 reads CASSERGGEKLFF. CDR3 DNA: TGTGCCAGCAGTGAAAGGGGGGGTGAAAAACTGTTTTTT.

This clonotype has a count of ten or more. This chain uses TRBV29-1 with TRBJ1-5; 7 positions agree with TRBD1. The germline V gene has CDR1 SQVTM and CDR2 ANQGSEA. Trimming removed 4 bases from V and 5 bases from J; junction bases left unmatched: 2. The CDR3 runs 12 residues. The CDR3 is CSVGTGDQPQHF. DNA for the CDR3: TGCAGCGTTGGTACAGGGGATCAGCCCCAGCATTTT.

V usage is TRBV27 and J usage is TRBJ2-5; 15 nucleotides agree with TRBD2. This CDR3 is built from 20 residues. Germline trimming cut 6 bases from V and 2 bases from J; bases unmatched to any gene: 16. Per the germline V gene, CDR1 is MNHEY and CDR2 is SMNVEV (reference sequence). CDR3 bases: TGTGCCAGCAGCTCCAGGGGAGGACTAGCGGGAGGGCCAAGTCAAGAGACCCAGTACTTC. Protein: CASSSRGGLAGGPSQETQYF.

The V gene is TRBV20-1, the J gene TRBJ2-4; 13 bases are shared with TRBD2. Germline CDR1 DFQATT, CDR2 SNEGSKA (reference sequence). The CDR3 contains 17 residues. V was pared by 5 bases and J by 3 bases, with 10 bases of the junction left unmatched. The CDR3 nucleotides read TGCAGTGCTTCCGGGACTAGCGGGAAAGCCCGCAAAAACATTCAGTACTTC. This sequence encodes CSASGTSGKARKNIQYF.